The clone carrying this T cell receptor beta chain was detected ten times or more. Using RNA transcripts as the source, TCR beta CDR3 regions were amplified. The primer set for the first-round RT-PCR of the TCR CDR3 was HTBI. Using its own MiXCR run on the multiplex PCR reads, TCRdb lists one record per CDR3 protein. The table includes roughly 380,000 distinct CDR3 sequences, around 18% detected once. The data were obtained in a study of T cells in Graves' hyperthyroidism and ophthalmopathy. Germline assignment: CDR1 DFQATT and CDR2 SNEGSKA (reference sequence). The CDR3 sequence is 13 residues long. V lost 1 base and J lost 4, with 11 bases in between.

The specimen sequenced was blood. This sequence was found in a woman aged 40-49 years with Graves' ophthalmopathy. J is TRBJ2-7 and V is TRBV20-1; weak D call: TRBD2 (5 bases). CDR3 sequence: CSARGPSFYEQYF. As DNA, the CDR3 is TGCAGTGCTAGAGGCCCTAGCTTTTACGAGCAGTACTTC.